This paragraph covers one T cell receptor beta chain sequence. Its cognate antigen has yet to be identified. Nothing much larger sits one base from this clone, and base qualities are not available. The sample belongs to a study of regulatory T cells in long-lasting Graves disease (dated by TCRdb to the early 2020s). For context, the study as a whole: To count as having persistent Graves' disease, a patient had to have received antithyroid drug treatment for over 5 years with TSH receptor autoantibodies remaining persistently positive. The study was registered as a clinical trial and conducted in China. Persistent Graves' disease patients were compared with newly diagnosed Graves' disease patients by peripheral blood TCR sequencing and RNA sequencing. In the clinical cohort, patients with persistent Graves' disease had used antithyroid drugs for an average of roughly ten years. TCR sequencing covered approximately 13 persistent and around 20 newly diagnosed Graves' disease patients, about 35 samples in total. General conclusions and limits of the study: Sequencing and analysis were restricted to the TCR beta chain. The authors acknowledged the small sample size as a limitation that may reduce accuracy. Persistent patients shared more public clonotypes among themselves (approximately 2,500) than newly diagnosed patients did (approximately 970). Compared with newly diagnosed patients, patients with persistent Graves' disease had lower TCR Shannon entropy and fewer highly expanded clones, which suggests clonal expansion. Persistent disease showed preferential use of TRBV28, TRBJ1-2 and TRBJ2-5, whereas newly diagnosed disease favored TRBV20-1 and TRBJ2-1. Because the primary lesion, thyroid tissue, could not be accessed, the study looked at peripheral blood alone.

The germline V gene specifies MNHNS as CDR1 and SASEGT as CDR2. Including the terminal cysteine and phenylalanine, the CDR3 comprises 18 residues. Only the CDR3 DNA is retained, 54 bases long and in frame from the first base. V and J lose 4 bases and 1 base, and a span of 20 bases separates them. What the time point label conveys for this sample: persistent/refractory GD, antithyroid drugs over 5 years with positive TRAb. For both TCR sequencing and RNA sequencing, RNA was extracted from PBMCs in TRIzol. The diagnosis of Graves' disease followed American Thyroid Association guidelines. Patients were recruited from an endocrinology department in Xi'an, China. From each patient, roughly 9 milliliters of peripheral blood was collected into an EDTA anticoagulant tube. Ficoll Paque Plus density gradient separation was used to isolate PBMCs, and no additional T cell sorting was done. An Agilent 2100 Bioanalyzer and agarose gel were used to check RNA quality, while a NanoDrop 2000 measured RNA concentration.

The library was made by multiplex PCR. TCRdb lists the instrument as Illumina HiSeq 4000. To build TCR beta libraries, CDR3 regions were amplified by Arm-PCR using iRepertoire HTBI primers. Before sequencing, the PCR products went through gel purification. The source study handled its data this way. Gene usage analysis of CDR3 amino acid clonotypes used the approximately 62 TRBV and about 14 TRBJ segments found across samples. Filtered high-quality paired reads were merged into contigs using COPE and FqMerger. Contigs were aligned with BLAST to IMGT TRBV, TRBD and TRBJ reference genes, and CDR3 was defined per IMGT. Any clonotype with a frequency above 0.1% was classified as a highly expanded clone. Repertoire diversity was measured by Shannon entropy, and V-J evenness by the Gini coefficient. Clonotypes shared by more than one individual were considered public. TCRdb reprocessed the public reads (quality trimming at Q25 with fastp, clone calling with MiXCR) and kept in-frame beta chains. CDR3 protein duplicates are merged, each entry listing the most common genes and DNA. For this entry, the V and J calls and clone size follow TCRdb and not the study's own pipeline. For this sample there are 700,000 or so distinct CDR3 sequences; about 30% appear just once. The ten largest account for around 42% of the sample.

Sequencing was performed on peripheral blood mononuclear cells (PBMCs), taken when the disease was refractory, from a patient treated with antithyroid drugs. This chain is built from TRBV6-1 and TRBJ1-3; perhaps TRBD1 is the D gene, with 6 bases matching. The TCR sequence derives from a female donor with Graves disease. The DNA sequence reads TGTGCCAGCAGTGGTCCGGGACACCAAGGCACTTCTGGAAACACCATATATTTT. Translated, it gives CASSGPGHQGTSGNTIYF.